These 20 T cell receptor beta chains were all obtained from the same sample, sequenced in a study of T cells expressing NK-cell markers. From its re-call of the 5' RACE reads, TCRdb lists each CDR3 protein once, without DNA. This sample's table reports 300,000 to 500,000 distinct CDR3 sequences. The sample consisted of blood T cells: a sorted CD56 or NKG2C T cell subset, CD4+ or CD8+ T cells, or bulk PBMC T cells (not recorded which). These receptors were obtained from a woman in her forties or fifties in good health.

The chain carries TRBV5-1 and TRBJ2-5; the TCRdb D gene call, TRBD1, has no DNA to confirm it. This CDR3 has 16 amino acids. Germline values: CDR1 SGHRS, CDR2 YFSETQ. The CDR3 here is CASSSRDRGVGETQYF. Combining the CDR3 with reference TRBV5-1 and TRBJ2-5 gives the whole variable domain KAGVTQTPRYLIKTRGQQVTLSCSPISGHRSVSWYQQTPGQGLQFLFEYFSETQRNKGNFPGRFSGRQFSNSRSEMNVSTLELGDSALYLCASSSRDRGVGETQYFGPGTRLLVL.

The V gene is TRBV25-1, the J gene TRBJ2-2. Germline CDR1 is MGHDK and CDR2 is SYGVNS. CDR3 length equals 15 residues. The CDR3 spells CASSEYISKTGELFF.

V and J are TRBV7-9 and TRBJ2-7; TCRdb picks TRBD2, but there is no DNA to check that call. In germline, CDR1 is SEHNR, CDR2 FQNEAQ (reference sequence). This CDR3 region has 17 residues. CDR3 sequence: CASSPRLAGGPNAEQYF.

The rearrangement links TRBV6-1 to TRBJ2-3; the D call of TRBD2 rests on TCRdb alone, since no DNA is present to check it. Germline V CDR1 and CDR2: MNHNS, SASEGT. The CDR3 covers 16 residues. The CDR3 is CASSLGAGVSTDTQYF.

The chain carries TRBV9 and TRBJ2-1. Germline lookup yields CDR1 SGDLS and CDR2 YYNGEE. The CDR3 runs to 14 residues. CDR3 sequence: CASSGGVVSNEQFF.

The chain couples TRBV19 to TRBJ1-5; the TCRdb D gene call, TRBD1, has no DNA to confirm it. Germline CDR1 and CDR2: LNHDA and SQIVND (reference sequence). The CDR3 covers 14 residues. The CDR3 sequence: CASSILTGDQPQHF. The entire variable domain, with the rest obtained from reference TRBV19 and TRBJ1-5, is as follows: DGGITQSPKYLFRKEGQNVTLSCEQNLNHDAMYWYRQDPGQGLRLIYYSQIVNDFQKGDIAEGYSVSREKKESFPLTVTSAQKNPTAFYLCASSILTGDQPQHFGDGTRLSIL.

The gene calls are TRBV5-1 and TRBJ2-1; the D gene TCRdb calls, TRBD2, cannot be checked with no DNA. The germline V gene encodes CDR1 SGHRS and CDR2 YFSETQ. The CDR3 covers 12 residues. CDR3 region: CASISGRNEQFF.

CDR3 region: CAISVGTSGRRNEQFF. The chain employs TRBV10-3 and TRBJ2-1; TCRdb picks TRBD2, but there is no DNA to check that call. The germline CDR1 and CDR2 sequences are ENHRY and SYGVKD. The length of the CDR3 is 16 residues.

This chain links TRBV29-1 with TRBJ2-7; TCRdb proposes TRBD1, but this gene call is untestable without DNA. The CDR3 covers 14 residues. Germline V gives CDR1 SQVTM, CDR2 ANQGSEA. CDR3 sequence: CSVGTGVRSYEQYF.

This chain links TRBV6-6 with TRBJ2-1; TCRdb gives TRBD2 as the D gene, but with no DNA this cannot be confirmed. Per the germline V gene, CDR1 is MNHNY and CDR2 is SVGAGI (reference sequence). This CDR3 has 15 residues. The CDR3 reads CASSPSGRMGNEQFF.

This chain connects TRBV5-1 to TRBJ1-1; TCRdb indicates TRBD1, and absent DNA this call remains unverified. The germline V gene has CDR1 SGHRS and CDR2 YFSETQ. This CDR3 contains 15 residues. This chain's CDR3 is CASSLIRTQNTEAFF.

The chain combines TRBV19 with TRBJ1-5; TCRdb's D call of TRBD1 is untestable without DNA. Germline V gene lookup returns CDR1 LNHDA and CDR2 SQIVND (reference sequence). The CDR3 sequence is 17 residues long. The CDR3 sequence is CASKGQGLGYSNQPQHF.

The chain has TRBV10-3 and TRBJ2-1; TCRdb indicates TRBD2, and absent DNA this call remains unverified. The CDR3 runs to 15 residues. Germline V gene data show CDR1 as ENHRY and CDR2 as SYGVKD. The CDR3 reads CAIRAEGTSYNEQFF.

CDR3 amino acids: CASSVSDRDREPPNEKLFF. V gene TRBV21-1 combines with J gene TRBJ1-4; absent DNA, TCRdb's TRBD1 call cannot be checked. TRBV21-1 is a recognized pseudogene. The CDR3 is 19 residues long.

The chain couples TRBV21-1 to TRBJ2-1; TCRdb picks TRBD2, but there is no DNA to check that call. TRBV21-1 is a pseudogene locus. CDR3 size: 13 residues. This CDR3 reads CASSRGGRSEQFF.

The V call is TRBV5-1, the J call TRBJ1-1; TCRdb outputs TRBD1, but without DNA this stays unchecked. The CDR3 spans 15 residues. Germline V lookup: CDR1 SGHRS, CDR2 YFSETQ. The CDR3 is CASSNSWGMNTEAFF.

The rearrangement uses TRBV7-8 and TRBJ2-1; checking the TCRdb D call of TRBD1 is not possible without DNA. In germline, CDR1 is SGHVS, CDR2 FQNEAQ. This CDR3 has 15 amino acids. The CDR3 region is CASSLVPRGYNEQFF.

The chain employs TRBV10-3 and TRBJ1-1; TCRdb reports TRBD1, a call that lacks DNA to check it against. Looked up from germline, CDR1 is ENHRY and CDR2 is SYGVKD. The CDR3 is 14 amino acids. This CDR3 reads CAIRQGDGNTEAFF.

The CDR3 sequence is CSACEVPYNSPLHF. The chain combines TRBV20-1 with TRBJ1-6. The CDR3 has 14 residues. From germline, CDR1 is DFQATT and CDR2 SNEGSKA (reference sequence).

The chain carries TRBV6-5 and TRBJ2-3; TCRdb names TRBD2, which stays unverified in the absence of DNA. This CDR3 region has 13 residues. Germline CDR1 MNHEY, CDR2 SVGAGI. CDR3 sequence reads: CASRGRAADTQYF.